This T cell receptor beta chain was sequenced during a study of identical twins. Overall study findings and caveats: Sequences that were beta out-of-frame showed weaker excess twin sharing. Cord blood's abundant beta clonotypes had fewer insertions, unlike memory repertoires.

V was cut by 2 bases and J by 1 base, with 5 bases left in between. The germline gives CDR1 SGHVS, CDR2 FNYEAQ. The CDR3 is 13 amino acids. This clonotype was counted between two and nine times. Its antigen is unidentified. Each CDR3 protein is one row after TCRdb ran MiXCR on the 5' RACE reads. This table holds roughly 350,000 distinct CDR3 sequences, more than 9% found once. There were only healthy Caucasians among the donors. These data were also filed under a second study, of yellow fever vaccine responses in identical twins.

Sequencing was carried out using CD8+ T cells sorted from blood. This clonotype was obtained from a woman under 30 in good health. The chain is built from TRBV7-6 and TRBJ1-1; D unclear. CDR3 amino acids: CASSLWENTEAFF. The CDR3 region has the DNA TGTGCCAGCAGCTTATGGGAGAACACTGAAGCTTTCTTT.